The 9 T cell receptor beta chains reported below all come from one sample, sequenced in a study of CD8 T cells in Susac syndrome. Reverse transcription used about 0.5 to 1 ug RNA and random hexamers. TCRdb itself ran the immunoSEQ multiplex PCR reads through MiXCR, one entry per CDR3 protein. Here the sample spans under 150,000 distinct CDR3 sequences, around 94% being singletons. The sample taken for sequencing was CD4+ T cells from PBMCs. The source of these receptors is a human donor with multiple sclerosis.

This chain joins TRBV18 and TRBJ2-1; 9 bases match TRBD2. Unmatched junction bases numbered 5, after V lost 0 bases and J lost 8 bases. Looked up from germline, CDR1 is KGHSH and CDR2 is LQKENI. The CDR3 is 15 amino acids. CDR3 DNA sequence: TGTGCCAGCTCACCACCGAGCGGGGGGCGCGATGAGCAGTTCTTC. Amino acids: CASSPPSGGRDEQFF.

V usage is TRBV29-1 and J usage is TRBJ2-7; no clear D. This CDR3 comprises 13 residues. The germline V and J ends were trimmed by 4 bases and 0 bases, with 10 bases remaining between them. Germline assignment: CDR1 SQVTM and CDR2 ANQGSEA. The CDR3 DNA follows: TGCAGCGTTGTTCTTGGGGTCTCCTACGAGCAGTACTTC. Translated: CSVVLGVSYEQYF.

In its sample, this clonotype was seen once. V and J are TRBV7-2 and TRBJ2-7, with D perhaps matching TRBD1 (6 bases). Germline-derived CDR1 and CDR2 are SGHTA and FQGNSA. The CDR3 is 14 amino acids. Trimming removed 1 base at V and 3 bases at J, with 10 bases between. In DNA form, the CDR3 reads TGTGCCAGCAGCTTAGGGGACAATGTCTACGAGCAGTACTTC. Protein: CASSLGDNVYEQYF.

J is TRBJ2-5 and V is TRBV20-1; TRBD2 is a possible D gene (5 bases). The V gene's germline CDR1 is DFQATT and CDR2 SNEGSKA (reference sequence). V was trimmed by 3 bases and J by 1 base, leaving 12 bases between them. The CDR3 consists of 14 residues. The CDR3 is CSARSGKTQETQYF. In DNA, the CDR3 is TGCAGTGCTAGGTCCGGGAAAACCCAAGAGACCCAGTACTTC.

CDR3 residues: CASSPSRFGGVGETQYF. The CDR3 DNA follows: TGTGCCAGCAGCCCTTCTCGCTTTGGGGGGGTTGGAGAGACCCAGTACTTC. This chain links TRBV6-1 with TRBJ2-5; 7 positions match TRBD2. After removal of 6 bases from V and 4 bases from J, the junction contained 17 bases not matched to a gene. Per germline, CDR1 MNHNS and CDR2 SASEGT. The CDR3 runs to 17 residues.

The CDR3: CASSGQLLYGYTF. CDR3 in DNA: TGTGCCAGCAGTGGACAGCTCCTCTATGGCTACACCTTC. The chain carries TRBV12-3 or TRBV12-4 and TRBJ1-2; possibly TRBD1 for D (6 bases). The CDR3 totals 13 residues. Between the trimmed V and J ends, which lost 5 bases and 4 bases, there was a span of 11 bases.

The chain is built from TRBV29-1 and TRBJ2-4, with D tentatively TRBD1 or TRBD2 (5 bases each). The germline V gene has CDR1 SQVTM and CDR2 ANQGSEA. V dropped 4 bases and J dropped 5 bases, with 9 bases sitting between them. The CDR3 extends over 12 amino acids. The CDR3 region is CSVAGPENIQYF. The CDR3 DNA follows: TGCAGCGTTGCGGGACCTGAAAACATTCAGTACTTC.

This chain's CDR3 is CASSRFSTGTYSYEQYF. CDR3 DNA sequence: TGTGCCAGCAGCCGTTTCTCTACCGGGACCTACTCCTACGAGCAGTACTTC. The chain joins TRBV7-9 to TRBJ2-7, with D perhaps being TRBD1 or TRBD2 (5 bases each). The CDR3 runs 17 residues. V dropped 5 bases and J dropped 0 bases, with 20 bases sitting between them. CDR1 and CDR2 (germline): SEHNR, FQNEAQ (reference sequence).

The V gene is TRBV12-3 or TRBV12-4, the J gene TRBJ1-3; no clear D gene. With 6 bases removed from V and 0 bases from J, the gap between germline ends came to 18 bases. This CDR3 is 17 amino acids long. The DNA for the CDR3 is TGTGCCAGCAGCTTTGACGGACGCTATAGCTCTGGAAACACCATATATTTT. Amino acids: CASSFDGRYSSGNTIYF.